This T cell receptor (beta chain) was found in a study of T cells after posttransplantation cyclophosphamide. Trimming pared 3 bases from V and 0 bases from J, leaving 10 bases between. The CDR3 is 15 residues long. Germline CDR1 is LNHDA and CDR2 is SQIVND (reference sequence). Sequenced by immunoSEQ multiplex PCR; TCRdb stores in-frame clones only, minus some. Found here are thousands of clones, approximately 92% of them singletons; the top ten hold 1.6%. The TCR comes from a woman between 55 and 75 years old in good health, CMV-negative, and a related stem cell transplant donor. Material for sequencing was memory CD4+ T cells sorted from PBMCs. J is TRBJ2-3 and V is TRBV19, with D possibly matching TRBD2 (5 bases). The CDR3 DNA reads as TGTGCCAGTAGTATCGGACTTACTAGCACAGATACGCAGTATTTT. Protein product: CASSIGLTSTDTQYF.